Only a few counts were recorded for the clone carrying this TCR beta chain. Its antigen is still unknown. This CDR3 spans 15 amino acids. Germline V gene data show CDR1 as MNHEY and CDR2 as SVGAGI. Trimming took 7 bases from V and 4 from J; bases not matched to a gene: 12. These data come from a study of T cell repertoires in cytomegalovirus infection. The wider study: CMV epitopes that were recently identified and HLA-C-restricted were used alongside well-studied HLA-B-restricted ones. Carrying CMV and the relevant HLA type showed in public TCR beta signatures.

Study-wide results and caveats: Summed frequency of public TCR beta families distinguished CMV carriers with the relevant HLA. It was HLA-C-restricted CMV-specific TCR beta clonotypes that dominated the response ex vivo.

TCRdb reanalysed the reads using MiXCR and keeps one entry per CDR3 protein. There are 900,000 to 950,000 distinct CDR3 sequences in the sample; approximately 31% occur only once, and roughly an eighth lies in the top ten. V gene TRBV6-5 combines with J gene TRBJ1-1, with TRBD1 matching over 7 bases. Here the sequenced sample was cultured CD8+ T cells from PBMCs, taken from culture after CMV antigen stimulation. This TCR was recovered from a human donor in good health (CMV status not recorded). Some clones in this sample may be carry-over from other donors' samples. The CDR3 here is CASTQETGTSTEAFF. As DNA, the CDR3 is TGTGCCAGCACCCAAGAGACAGGGACTAGCACTGAAGCTTTCTTT.